The 2 T cell receptor beta chains below come from one sample, sequenced in a study of CD8 T cells in ankylosing spondylitis. Study results and limitations: Typical of ankylosing spondylitis blood, it appeared, was a TCR beta motif of eight highly homologous variants.

Antigens for these TCRs are unknown. Via MiXCR, TCRdb re-called the 5' RACE reads, giving one row per CDR3 protein. The table has roughly 400,000 distinct CDR3 sequences, around 24% seen once; the top ten hold about 16%. The sequenced material came from blood, either unsorted or a sorted T cell fraction (not recorded which). These receptors originate from a male donor with ankylosing spondylitis.

This clonotype has just a few counts. The chain recombines TRBV28 with TRBJ2-7; D tentatively reads TRBD1 or TRBD2 (5 bases each). This CDR3 has 12 amino acids. V was trimmed by 9 bases and J by 0 bases, leaving 9 bases between them. The germline V gene has CDR1 MDHEN and CDR2 SYDVKM. CDR3: CASWDASYEQYF. The CDR3, as DNA: TGTGCCAGTTGGGACGCCTCCTACGAGCAGTACTTC. Using reference TRBV28 and TRBJ2-7 for the parts outside the CDR3, the full variable domain is DVKVTQSSRYLVKRTGEKVFLECVQDMDHENMFWYRQDPGLGLRLIYFSYDVKMKEKGDIPEGYSVSREKKERFSLILESASTNQTSMYLCASWDASYEQYFGPGTRLTVT.

This clonotype has ten or more counts. The gene calls are TRBV5-1 and TRBJ2-1; TRBD2 agrees at 7 bases. Germline CDR1 and CDR2: SGHRS and YFSETQ. This CDR3 has 15 residues. Trimming removed 1 base from V and 4 bases from J; junction bases left unmatched: 5. The CDR3 bases are TGCGCCAGCAGCTTGTGGGGGAGGGCTTACAATGAGCAGTTCTTC. Its protein is CASSLWGRAYNEQFF.